What follows describes a single T cell receptor (beta chain). CDR3 length: 15 residues. V lost 0 bases, J lost 10 bases, and 17 bases lay in between. The germline V gene encodes CDR1 SGHNT and CDR2 YYREEE (reference sequence). TCR beta chains were sequenced at survey level with immunoSEQ. Assay: immunoSEQ multiplex PCR; the TCRdb copy retains only in-frame clones and omits some. The sample yields about 50,000 clones, 93% seen once. The J gene is TRBJ2-1, the V gene TRBV5-4; either TRBD1 or TRBD2 may fit D (6 bases each). This TCR came from a man aged 40-49 years with rheumatoid arthritis. Sequencing input: PBMCs. Here the CDR3 reads CASSLGLEGTREQFF. As DNA, the CDR3 is TGTGCCAGCAGCTTGGGACTAGAAGGGACAAGGGAGCAGTTCTTC.